The clone carrying this T cell receptor beta chain was recorded a few times. Antigen unknown. This specimen comes from a study of early T cells in non-severe SARS-CoV-2 infection. Study as a whole: Investigators sequenced bulk RNA drawn from unsorted whole blood, and chains remained unpaired.

Individual cDNA molecules were tagged with unique molecular identifiers. One entry per CDR3 protein results from TCRdb running MiXCR on the 5' RACE reads. This table has 20,000 to 30,000 distinct CDR3 sequences, about 4% appearing once. The ends lost 1 base at V and 5 bases at J; junction bases unmatched: 3. Germline V gene data show CDR1 as LNHNV and CDR2 as YYDKDF (reference sequence). The CDR3 loop spans 14 amino acids. Overall study findings and caveats: Comparison of clonotypes with VDJdb favored anti-spike CD8 responses while missing private and CD4 specificities.

This receptor was identified in an adult who was a healthcare worker with PCR-confirmed SARS-CoV-2 infection or an uninfected control (not recorded which). The sample taken for sequencing was whole blood. The chain combines TRBV15 with TRBJ2-5; 8 nucleotides match TRBD2. The DNA of the CDR3 is TGTGCCACCAGCAGAGTGATAGCGGGGGAGACCCAGTACTTC. Its protein product is CATSRVIAGETQYF.